The 10 T cell receptor beta chains given below trace back to one sample, sequenced in a study of shared clonotypes between healthy human individuals. Sequencing used immunoSEQ multiplex PCR; TCRdb keeps in-frame clones, though not all of them. The sample has 600,000 to 750,000 clones; approximately 79% are singletons. Sample: memory CD4+ T cells sorted from blood. Subset indicated: CD45RA-negative fraction. These receptors were obtained from a woman aged 25 to 39 in good health.

The J gene is TRBJ2-1, the V gene TRBV7-3; D unclear. Trimming pared 0 bases from V and 6 bases from J, leaving 6 bases between. The CDR3 is 13 amino acids. The germline V gene has CDR1 SGHTA and CDR2 FQGTGA. The CDR3 sequence is CASSLTLGNEQFF. CDR3 nucleotide sequence: TGTGCCAGCAGCTTAACGTTGGGCAATGAGCAGTTCTTC. The whole variable domain, filled in from reference TRBV7-3 and TRBJ2-1, reads GAGVSQTPSNKVTEKGKYVELRCDPISGHTALYWYRQSLGQGPEFLIYFQGTGAADDSGLPNDRFFAVRPEGSVSTLKIQRTERGDSAVYLCASSLTLGNEQFFGPGTRLTVL.

The V and J genes are TRBV29-1 and TRBJ1-1; D not certain. This CDR3 is built from 14 residues. Looked up from germline, CDR1 is SQVTM and CDR2 is ANQGSEA. The V end was cut by 3 bases, the J end by 1 base, with 12 bases between. The CDR3 DNA sequence: TGCAGCGTTGACCCCGCCGGTGGGAACACTGAAGCTTTCTTT. It yields the protein CSVDPAGGNTEAFF.

CDR3 DNA sequence: TGTGCCAGCAGTGAGACCGGGACAATAAACACCGGGGAGCTGTTTTTT. Amino acid sequence: CASSETGTINTGELFF. The chain couples TRBV2 to TRBJ2-2; D is possibly TRBD1 (6 bases). V shed 3 bases and J shed 2 bases, with 13 bases lying between them. Germline V gene lookup returns CDR1 SNHLY and CDR2 FYNNEI. The CDR3 runs 16 residues.

Regarding this clone: This CDR3 is also generated by other DNA sequences in the sample. The gene calls are TRBV5-6 and TRBJ2-4; D unclear. CDR1 is SGHDT and CDR2 is YYEEEE in the germline V gene. This CDR3 is 12 amino acids long. Trimming took off 0 bases at V and 6 bases at J, with 4 bases between the two ends. The CDR3, as DNA: TGTGCCAGCAGCTTGGGGGGAAACATTCAGTACTTC. It yields the protein CASSLGGNIQYF.

A word on this clone: Other DNA sequences within the sample encode an identical CDR3. This chain joins TRBV20-1 and TRBJ1-1; D is uncertain. The CDR3 contains 11 residues. Trimming cost V 6 bases and J 2 bases, with 7 bases left between them. CDR1 DFQATT and CDR2 SNEGSKA come from the germline V gene (reference sequence). The CDR3 DNA reads TGCAGTGCGAAGAGAAACACTGAAGCTTTCTTT. This codes for CSAKRNTEAFF.

On this clone: Distinct nucleotide sequences in the sample also encode this CDR3. V is TRBV5-1 and J is TRBJ2-1; TRBD2 aligns across 12 bases. Trimming removed 0 bases from V and 3 bases from J; junction bases left unmatched: 1. The germline CDR1 and CDR2 sequences are SGHRS and YFSETQ. The CDR3 is made up of 16 amino acids. CDR3 sequence: CASSLGTSGVYNEQFF. CDR3 nucleotide sequence: TGCGCCAGCAGCTTGGGGACTAGCGGGGTCTACAATGAGCAGTTCTTC.

The CDR3 DNA is TGTGCCAGCAGCTTAGTCCTGAGGGGTAGGAGGGTCTACAATGAGCAGTTCTTC. This gives the protein CASSLVLRGRRVYNEQFF. The rearrangement joins TRBV11-2 to TRBJ2-1; weak D call: TRBD2 (6 bases). Per germline, CDR1 SGHAT and CDR2 FQNNGV. V lost 1 base, J lost 3 bases, and 19 bases lay in between. This CDR3 is built from 18 residues.

The V gene is TRBV15, the J gene TRBJ2-7; D possibly matches TRBD1 or TRBD2 (5 bases each). Trimming removed 0 bases at V and 4 bases at J, with 13 bases between. This CDR3 has 15 residues. CDR1 is LNHNV, CDR2 YYDKDF, per germline (reference sequence). This CDR3 is CATSRDGGRNYEQYF. Written as DNA, the CDR3 is TGTGCCACCAGCAGAGATGGGGGACGGAATTACGAGCAGTACTTC.

The chain couples TRBV5-5 to TRBJ2-1; TRBD2 matches 12 bases. Looked up from germline, CDR1 is SGHKS and CDR2 is YYEKEE (reference sequence). The CDR3 loop spans 15 amino acids. Germline trimming cut 2 bases from V and 6 bases from J; bases unmatched to any gene: 3. The CDR3 DNA reads TGTGCCAGCAGCTTCACTAGCGGGAGGCCCAATGAGCAGTTCTTC. Encoded protein: CASSFTSGRPNEQFF.

The chain combines TRBV28 with TRBJ1-1; D possibly corresponds to TRBD1 (6 bases). V was shortened by 4 bases and J by 6 bases, with 9 bases between the two germline ends. Germline V gene data show CDR1 as MDHEN and CDR2 as SYDVKM. CDR3 length: 12 amino acids. CDR3 protein: CASSSQGSEAFF. The CDR3 coding sequence is TGTGCCAGCAGTTCGCAGGGGTCTGAAGCTTTCTTT.